The 14 T cell receptor beta chains below come from one sample, sequenced in a study of response to subunit inactivated influenza vaccine. TCRdb analysed the RT-PCR reads with MiXCR anew, one entry per CDR3 protein. In the table there are roughly 700,000 distinct CDR3 sequences, roughly 13% of which are singletons. The material was PBMCs from blood, obtained 14 to 15 days before vaccination. The receptors were sampled from a man in his forties or fifties who received an inactivated influenza vaccine.

At least ten counts were recorded for this clonotype. This chain links TRBV7-9 with TRBJ1-1, with D unresolved. The germline V gene encodes CDR1 SEHNR and CDR2 FQNEAQ (reference sequence). The CDR3 runs 13 residues. V dropped 2 bases and J dropped 3 bases, with 7 bases sitting between them. DNA for the CDR3: TGTGCCAGCAGCTTAAGTAGTTACACTGAAGCTTTCTTT. Translated: CASSLSSYTEAFF.

The sample holds a few counts of this clonotype. The genes are TRBV20-1 and TRBJ2-3; no reliable D call. Deletions cut 0 bases from V and 2 bases from J, with 9 bases between. The CDR3 is 14 residues long. Germline V gene data show CDR1 as DFQATT and CDR2 as SNEGSKA (reference sequence). The CDR3, as DNA: TGCAGTGCTAGAGACACCCAGAACACAGATACGCAGTATTTT. Translation: CSARDTQNTDTQYF.

There are a few counts of this clonotype. The CDR3 DNA is TGTGCCAGCAGTGAATCGGTAGGAAACATTCAGTACTTC. Encoded protein: CASSESVGNIQYF. The gene calls are TRBV6-1 and TRBJ2-4; no reliable D call. Trimming pared 2 bases from V and 6 bases from J, leaving 8 bases between. The germline V gene encodes CDR1 MNHNS and CDR2 SASEGT. The CDR3 runs to 13 residues.

This clonotype was observed a handful of times. This chain links TRBV6-5 with TRBJ1-5; D is perhaps TRBD1 (5 bases). CDR3 size: 16 residues. Germline V gene lookup returns CDR1 MNHEY and CDR2 SVGAGI. Trimming removed 0 bases from V and 4 bases from J, with 13 bases in between. CDR3 residues: CASSYSEQALNQPQHF. As DNA, the CDR3 is TGTGCCAGCAGTTACTCGGAACAGGCCCTGAATCAGCCCCAGCATTTT.

This clonotype has only a few counts. The rearrangement joins TRBV20-1 to TRBJ2-1; D gene uncertain. The V and J ends lost 4 bases and 4 bases respectively, with 14 bases between them. The germline CDR1 and CDR2 sequences are DFQATT and SNEGSKA (reference sequence). CDR3 length: 14 residues. The DNA for the CDR3 is TGCAGTGCTACCCTAGTAACCTCATACAATGAGCAGTTCTTC. This gives the protein CSATLVTSYNEQFF.

V is TRBV20-1 and J is TRBJ2-3, with TRBD2 matching 11 bases. The germline V gene encodes CDR1 DFQATT and CDR2 SNEGSKA (reference sequence). CDR3 length: 16 residues. Unmatched junction bases numbered 3, after V lost 0 bases and J lost 1 base. The CDR3 nucleotides are TGCAGTGCTAGAGATGCACTAGCGGGAGGCACAGATACGCAGTATTTT. Protein product: CSARDALAGGTDTQYF.

Here the CDR3 DNA reads TGTGCCATCAGGGGTCAGCGACCCGATACGCAGTATTTT. It translates to CAIRGQRPDTQYF. The chain employs TRBV10-3 and TRBJ2-3; D unresolved. This CDR3 region has 13 residues. Looked up from germline, CDR1 is ENHRY and CDR2 is SYGVKD. V was pared by 6 bases and J by 6 bases, with 13 bases between.

Details on this clonotype: Germline and junction disagree at one end, which may indicate a read error. J is TRBJ2-3 and V is TRBV28, with TRBD1 identical over 7 bases. The CDR3 length is 17 residues. Germline values: CDR1 MDHEN, CDR2 SYDVKM. The CDR3 bases are TGTGCCAGTTCGATGATACATAGGGGGCTTAGCATAGATACGCAGTATTTT. Encoded protein: CASSMIHRGLSIDTQYF.

Only a few counts were recorded for this clonotype. The rearrangement uses TRBV5-1 and TRBJ1-4; D gene ambiguous. Germline values: CDR1 SGHRS, CDR2 YFSETQ. The CDR3 is made up of 13 amino acids. Trimming stripped 4 bases from V and 7 bases from J, with 11 bases between. CDR3 sequence: CASSPVGGEKLFF. CDR3 coding DNA: TGCGCCAGCAGCCCTGTTGGAGGTGAAAAACTGTTTTTT.

This clonotype has just a few counts. The chain combines TRBV7-8 with TRBJ2-3, with 11 bases that match TRBD2. The CDR3 length is 16 residues. V lost 4 bases to trimming and J lost 1 base; unmatched junction nucleotides: 4. Looked up from germline, CDR1 is SGHVS and CDR2 is FQNEAQ. The CDR3 loop reads CASSSMGLAGTDTQYF. DNA for the CDR3: TGTGCCAGCAGCTCGATGGGACTAGCGGGCACAGATACGCAGTATTTT.

In its sample, this clonotype was seen a few times. CDR3 sequence: CASRWTGYTGELFF. The CDR3 region has the DNA TGTGCCAGCAGATGGACAGGGTACACCGGGGAGCTGTTTTTT. The chain recombines TRBV12-3 or TRBV12-4 with TRBJ2-2, with 8 nucleotides matching TRBD1. V trimming: 6 bases; J trimming: 3 bases; junction bases outside the gene matches: 3. This CDR3 contains 14 residues.

Only a few counts were recorded for this clonotype. The chain combines TRBV4-2 with TRBJ2-1; 10 nucleotides align to TRBD2. This CDR3 is built from 17 residues. The germline CDR1 and CDR2 sequences are LGHNA and YNFKEQ. The J segment lost 6 bases and the V segment lost 0 bases, leaving 8 bases of the junction unmatched. The CDR3: CASSQDWGLAGANEQFF. In DNA form, the CDR3 reads TGTGCCAGCAGCCAAGATTGGGGCCTAGCGGGAGCCAATGAGCAGTTCTTC.

This chain uses TRBV28 with TRBJ2-1; either TRBD1 or TRBD2 may supply D (5 bases each). Trimming removed 5 bases at V and 6 bases at J, with 20 bases between. Germline V lookup: CDR1 MDHEN, CDR2 SYDVKM. CDR3 length: 16 residues. The CDR3, as DNA: TGTGCCAGCAGTCTAACTATGGGGGTCAGGCGCAATGAGCAGTTCTTC. It codes for CASSLTMGVRRNEQFF.

This clonotype came up a few times. This chain joins TRBV28 and TRBJ2-7; D uncertain. The CDR3 extends over 14 amino acids. V was shortened by 8 bases and J by 2 bases, with 16 bases between the two germline ends. From germline, CDR1 is MDHEN and CDR2 SYDVKM. CDR3 amino acids: CASSGSARTYEQYF. Written as DNA, the CDR3 is TGTGCCAGCTCCGGCAGCGCACGAACCTACGAGCAGTACTTC. Together with reference TRBV28 and TRBJ2-7, the CDR3 gives the full variable domain: DVKVTQSSRYLVKRTGEKVFLECVQDMDHENMFWYRQDPGLGLRLIYFSYDVKMKEKGDIPEGYSVSREKKERFSLILESASTNQTSMYLCASSGSARTYEQYFGPGTRLTVT.